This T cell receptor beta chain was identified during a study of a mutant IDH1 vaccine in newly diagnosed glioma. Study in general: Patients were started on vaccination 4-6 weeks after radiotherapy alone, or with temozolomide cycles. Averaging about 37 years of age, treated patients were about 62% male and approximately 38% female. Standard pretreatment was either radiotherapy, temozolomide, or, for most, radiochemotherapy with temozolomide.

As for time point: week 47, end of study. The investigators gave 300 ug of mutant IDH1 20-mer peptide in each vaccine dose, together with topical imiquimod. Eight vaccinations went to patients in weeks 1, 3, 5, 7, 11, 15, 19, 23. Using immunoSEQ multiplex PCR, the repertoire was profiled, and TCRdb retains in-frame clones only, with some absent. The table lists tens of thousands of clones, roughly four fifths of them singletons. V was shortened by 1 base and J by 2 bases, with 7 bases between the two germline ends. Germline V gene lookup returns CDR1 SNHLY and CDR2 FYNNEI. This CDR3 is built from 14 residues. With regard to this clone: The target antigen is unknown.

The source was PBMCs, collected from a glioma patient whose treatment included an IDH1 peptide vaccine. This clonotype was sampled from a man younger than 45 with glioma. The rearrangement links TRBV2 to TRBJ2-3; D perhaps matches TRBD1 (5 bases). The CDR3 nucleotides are TGTGCCAGCAGTGAAGTCAGGGACACAGATACGCAGTATTTT. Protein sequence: CASSEVRDTDTQYF. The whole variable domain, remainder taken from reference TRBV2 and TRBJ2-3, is EPEVTQTPSHQVTQMGQEVILRCVPISNHLYFYWYRQILGQKVEFLVSFYNNEISEKSEIFDDQFSVERPDGSNFTLKIRSTKLEDSAMYFCASSEVRDTDTQYFGPGTRLTVL.